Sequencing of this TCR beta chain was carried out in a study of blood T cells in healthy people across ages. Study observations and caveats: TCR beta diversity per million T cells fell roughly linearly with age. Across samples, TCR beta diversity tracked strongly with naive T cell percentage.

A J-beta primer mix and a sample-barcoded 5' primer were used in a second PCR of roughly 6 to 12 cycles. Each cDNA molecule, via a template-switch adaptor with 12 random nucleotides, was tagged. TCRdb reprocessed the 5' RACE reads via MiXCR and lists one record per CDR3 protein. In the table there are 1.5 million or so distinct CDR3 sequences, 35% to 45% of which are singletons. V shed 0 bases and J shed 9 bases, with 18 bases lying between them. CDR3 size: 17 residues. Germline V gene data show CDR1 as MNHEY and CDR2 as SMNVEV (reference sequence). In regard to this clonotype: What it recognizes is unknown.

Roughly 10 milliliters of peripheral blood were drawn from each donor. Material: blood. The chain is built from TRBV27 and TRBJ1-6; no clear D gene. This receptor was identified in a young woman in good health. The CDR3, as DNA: TGTGCCAGCAGTTTATCGCATTCGGGTTACGGAGCTTCACCCCTCCACTTT. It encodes CASSLSHSGYGASPLHF.